These T cell receptor beta chains were read from a single sample in a study of blood T cell repertoires in COVID-19. The method was immunoSEQ multiplex PCR; TCRdb's version includes in-frame clones alone and lacks a portion of them. The sample holds about 170,000 clones, about 85% seen once. Material: peripheral blood. The receptors come from a human donor with acute or convalescent COVID-19. The donor label of this sample is uncertain. The CDR3 runs from the conserved cysteine through the conserved F or W. D genes are given only for firm matches. A clone size is listed for some rows: how often the clone was seen (once, few, many), or a class if it is expanded.

D gene | clone size | J gene | V gene | CDR3 DNA | CDR3 protein
- | - | TRBJ2-7 | TRBV27 | TGTGCCAGCAGATTAAGCGGTTCCTACGAGCAGTACTTC | CASRLSGSYEQYF
- | - | TRBJ1-5 | TRBV9 | TGTGCCAGCAGCGTAGGGGTCCGGGGACATAGCAATCAGCCCCAGCATTTT | CASSVGVRGHSNQPQHF
TRBD1 | - | TRBJ1-6 | TRBV5-1 | TGCGCCAGCAGCCCTGGACAGGGAGGCTCACCCCTCCACTTT | CASSPGQGGSPLHF
TRBD1 | - | TRBJ1-5 | TRBV5-8 | TGTGCCAGCAATAAGGGGGCGAATCAGCCCCAGCATTTT | CASNKGANQPQHF
- | - | TRBJ1-2 | TRBV7-2 | TGTGCCAGCAGCTTACAGAGGGTTAGCTATGGCTACACCTTC | CASSLQRVSYGYTF
- | - | TRBJ2-2 | TRBV7-2 | TGTGCCAGCAGCCCGGACACCCACACCGGGGAGCTGTTTTTT | CASSPDTHTGELFF
TRBD1 | few | TRBJ1-1 | TRBV11-2 | TGTGCCAGCAGCAACATAGGACAGGCTGGTCGAGGGACTGAAGCTTTCTTT | CASSNIGQAGRGTEAFF
TRBD1 | - | TRBJ1-5 | TRBV2 | TGTGCCAGCTGCCTACCACAGGGGAGTCAGCCCCAGCATTTT | CASCLPQGSQPQHF
TRBD1 | - | TRBJ2-7 | TRBV5-1 | TGCGCCAGCAGCCAGAAGGGGGCTCAAGGACGCGGGCAGTACTTC | CASSQKGAQGRGQYF
TRBD1 | - | TRBJ1-4 | TRBV9 | TGTGCCAGCAGCGTCATGACAGGGGGCGCCGAAAAACTGTTTTTT | CASSVMTGGAEKLFF
- | - | TRBJ2-7 | TRBV7-2 | TGTGCCAGCAGCTTACCCAGAAGGGGCTCCTACGAGCAGTACTTC | CASSLPRRGSYEQYF
TRBD1 | - | TRBJ1-5 | TRBV6-5 | TGTGCCAGTGGGACAGGGAATCAGCCCCAGCATTTT | CASGTGNQPQHF
- | - | TRBJ2-7 | TRBV2 | TGTGCCAGCAGTGAGCAGGAGGCCTACGAGCAGTACTTC | CASSEQEAYEQYF
TRBD2 | - | TRBJ2-3 | TRBV11-2 | TGTGCCAGCAGCTTAGACCTAGCGGGGGGGGCCGATACGCAGTATTTT | CASSLDLAGGADTQYF
- | - | TRBJ2-7 | TRBV3-1/TRBV3-2 | TGTGCCAGCAGCCAAGCCGGGACAAGCTCCTACGAGCAGTACTTC | CASSQAGTSSYEQYF
- | - | TRBJ2-7 | TRBV11-3 | TGTGCCAGCAGCTCGATTGGGCAGCCCTACGAGCAGTACTTC | CASSSIGQPYEQYF
- | many | TRBJ1-5 | TRBV15 | TGTGCCACCAGCAGCAGGGGTATAAGCAATCAGCCCCAGCATTTT | CATSSRGISNQPQHF
- | - | TRBJ1-1 | TRBV7-6 | TGTGCCAGCAGTCGAGACAGGTATACGTCTCGGAACACTGAAGCTTTCTTT | CASSRDRYTSRNTEAFF
- | few | TRBJ1-1 | TRBV9 | TGTGCCAGCACCTTAGGACCGGGATTGAGGACTGAAGCTTTCTTT | CASTLGPGLRTEAFF
TRBD1 | - | TRBJ2-1 | TRBV15 | TGTGCCACCAGCAGAGGCCAGGGGGCCAACAATGAGCAGTTCTTC | CATSRGQGANNEQFF
- | - | TRBJ2-1 | TRBV5-1 | TGCGCCAGCAGCTTGGCAGGGGGGTTGAATGAGCAGTTCTTC | CASSLAGGLNEQFF
- | - | TRBJ2-7 | TRBV5-1 | TGCGCCAGCAGCTTGGAAGGGGAAAACTACGAGCAGTACTTC | CASSLEGENYEQYF
- | - | TRBJ2-3 | TRBV30 | TGTGCCTGGAGTGTAAACGCGGATACGCAGTATTTT | CAWSVNADTQYF
- | - | TRBJ2-7 | TRBV6-2/TRBV6-3 | TGTGCCAGCAGCCCCTTCCTAGTTGAATCCGCCACAGGGCCGTACGAGCAGTACTTC | CASSPFLVESATGPYEQYF
TRBD1 | - | TRBJ2-7 | TRBV4-1 | TGCGCCAGCAGCCAAGTCAGTGGGACAGGGACCTTCTACGAGCAGTACTTC | CASSQVSGTGTFYEQYF
TRBD2 | - | TRBJ2-3 | TRBV6-4 | TGTGCCAGCAGTGACTCTAGCGGGGGGGCAGATACGCAGTATTTT | CASSDSSGGADTQYF
TRBD2 | - | TRBJ2-3 | TRBV27 | TGTGCCAGCAGCCGGCCGCTAGCGGGGGGGACGATGGATACGCAGTATTTT | CASSRPLAGGTMDTQYF
- | - | TRBJ1-2 | TRBV19 | TGTGCCAGTAGTGCGGGCCCCTCCTATGGCTACACCTTC | CASSAGPSYGYTF
- | once | TRBJ1-6 | TRBV30 | TGTGCCTGGAGTGTACTAGGGGGTGGGTCACCCCTCCACTTT | CAWSVLGGGSPLHF
- | - | TRBJ2-5 | TRBV5-4 | TGTGCCAGCAGCTGGGCCCAAGAGACCCAGTACTTC | CASSWAQETQYF
TRBD1 | - | TRBJ1-5 | TRBV5-1 | TGCGCCAGCAGCCGAGAACCGACAGGGGGAAATCAGCCCCAGCATTTT | CASSREPTGGNQPQHF
TRBD1 | few | TRBJ2-2 | TRBV11-1 | TGTGCCAGCAGCGGACAGGGAAACACCGGGGAGCTGTTTTTT | CASSGQGNTGELFF
- | - | TRBJ1-6 | TRBV19 | TGTGCCAGTAGTCCCCGGAGACAGGTCTATAATTCACCCCTCCACTTT | CASSPRRQVYNSPLHF
- | once | TRBJ1-1 | TRBV9 | TGTGCCAGCAGCGTAGTAGGCGGGGGATGGGACACTGAAGCTTTCTTT | CASSVVGGGWDTEAFF
- | - | TRBJ1-4 | TRBV6-5 | TGTGCCAGCAGTTACTTCAAGGCGGGTAATGAAAAACTGTTTTTT | CASSYFKAGNEKLFF
TRBD2 | many | TRBJ2-2 | TRBV11-2 | TGTGCCAGCAGCCCCCGCGGGGGACCTAACACCGGGGAGCTGTTTTTT | CASSPRGGPNTGELFF